This TCR beta chain originates from a study of blood T cells in healthy people across ages. Study information: About one barcoded beta molecule per two T cells came from capture by template switching.

Those donating, healthy Caucasian individuals from Russia, were aged roughly 6 to 95. Total RNA, at least 6 micrograms per sample, was extracted from PBMCs. Sample-barcoded 5' priming and a J-beta primer mix drove a second PCR of roughly 7 to 11 cycles. TCRdb recomputed calls from the 5' RACE reads with MiXCR, one row per CDR3 protein. This sample yields some 1.8 million distinct CDR3 sequences, of which 39% are seen a single time; about 23% belongs to the top ten. Study-wide results and caveats: Possibly confounding the expanded clonotype changes was the fact that donor CMV status was unknown.

For this clonotype: The antigen is not known. Relative to the germline gene, one junction end is altered; a read error may explain this.

What was sequenced was blood. The TCR originated in a human donor in good health.

The CDR3 reads CASSRLAGRTGTQYF. The DNA for the CDR3 is TGTGCCAGCAGCCGACTAGCGGGTCGCACAGGTACGCAGTATTTT. The chain has TRBV28 and TRBJ2-3, with 10 bases aligning to TRBD2. The CDR3 has 15 amino acids. Looked up from germline, CDR1 is MDHEN and CDR2 is SYDVKM.